A single sample gave rise to the 9 T cell receptor beta chains below, sequenced in a study of T cell responses to AZD1222 COVID-19 vaccine. Method: immunoSEQ multiplex PCR; TCRdb's copy keeps in-frame clones and lacks some. Of about 270,000 clones in the sample, 85% to 95% were seen once. Sequencing used peripheral blood, obtained 28 days after the second AZD1222 dose. These receptors originate from an adult who received the AZD1222 COVID-19 vaccine.

The chain employs TRBV9 and TRBJ1-6; 7 bases agree with TRBD1. The CDR3 runs 15 residues. After removal of 0 bases from V and 7 bases from J, the junction contained 4 bases not matched to a gene. Per germline, CDR1 SGDLS and CDR2 YYNGEE. The CDR3: CASSVGGTENSPLHF. The CDR3 nucleotides are TGTGCCAGCAGCGTAGGCGGGACAGAGAATTCACCCCTCCACTTT.

A single count supports this clone. This rearrangement joins TRBV5-1 to TRBJ2-2; 10 bases agree with TRBD2. V lost 4 bases, J lost 5 bases, and 14 bases stayed unmatched. The CDR3 spans 18 residues. The germline V gene encodes CDR1 SGHRS and CDR2 YFSETQ. CDR3 sequence (DNA): TGCGCCAGCAGCGCACCCGGGACTAGCGTCTCGGGGACCGGGGAGCTGTTTTTT. Protein sequence: CASSAPGTSVSGTGELFF. Using reference TRBV5-1 and TRBJ2-2 for the parts outside the CDR3, the full variable domain is KAGVTQTPRYLIKTRGQQVTLSCSPISGHRSVSWYQQTPGQGLQFLFEYFSETQRNKGNFPGRFSGRQFSNSRSEMNVSTLELGDSALYLCASSAPGTSVSGTGELFFGEGSRLTVL.

The chain is built from TRBV18 and TRBJ1-2; 7 nucleotides match TRBD1. This CDR3 comprises 14 residues. Germline-derived CDR1 and CDR2 are KGHSH and LQKENI. After removal of 3 bases from V and 8 bases from J, the junction contained 9 bases not matched to a gene. The CDR3 sequence: CASSPTTGLGGYTF. CDR3 in DNA: TGTGCCAGCTCACCGACGACAGGGCTAGGAGGCTACACCTTC. Using reference TRBV18 and TRBJ1-2 for the parts outside the CDR3, the full variable domain is NAGVMQNPRHLVRRRGQEARLRCSPMKGHSHVYWYRQLPEEGLKFMVYLQKENIIDESGMPKERFSAEFPKEGPSILRIQQVVRGDSAAYFCASSPTTGLGGYTFGSGTRLTVV.

The CDR3 region has the DNA TGTGCCAGCAGCGTTGGGGATCAGAATCAGCCCCAGCATTTT. It is translated as CASSVGDQNQPQHF. The V call is TRBV9, the J call TRBJ1-5; D gene uncertain. Germline CDR1 SGDLS, CDR2 YYNGEE. V lost 2 bases, J lost 4 bases, and 10 bases lay in between. The CDR3 extends over 14 amino acids.

This chain uses TRBV6-1 with TRBJ2-7; 8 nucleotides agree with TRBD1. The CDR3 sequence is 16 residues long. With 0 bases clipped from V and 1 base from J, the junction kept 5 bases outside the gene matches. CDR1 is MNHNS, CDR2 SASEGT, per germline. The CDR3 region has the DNA TGTGCCAGCAGTGAAGCGCGCAGGGGGCGATCCTACGAGCAGTACTTC. Its protein is CASSEARRGRSYEQYF.

This chain uses TRBV7-2 with TRBJ2-7, with a weak D call TRBD1 (7 bases). The germline gives CDR1 SGHTA, CDR2 FQGNSA. V lost 6 bases to trimming and J lost 7 bases, with 16 bases between them. There are 13 residues in the CDR3. The CDR3 sequence: CASRPDRAGEQYF. CDR3 nucleotides: TGTGCCAGCAGACCCGACAGGGCGGGAGAGCAGTACTTC.

The count of this clone is one. The V and J genes are TRBV28 and TRBJ2-3; 8 nucleotides agree with TRBD1. CDR1 and CDR2 from the germline V gene are MDHEN and SYDVKM. This CDR3 spans 14 amino acids. With 6 bases clipped from V and 6 bases from J, the junction kept 8 bases outside the gene matches. In DNA, the CDR3 is TGTGCCAGCAGGGACAGGGTAGGGGAGGATACGCAGTATTTT. Its translation: CASRDRVGEDTQYF.

The chain links TRBV5-1 to TRBJ1-1; D gene unclear. This CDR3 has 16 residues. The V gene's germline CDR1 is SGHRS and CDR2 YFSETQ. V shed 3 bases and J shed 1 base, with 16 bases lying between them. The DNA of the CDR3 is TGCGCCAGCAGCTCGCAAGGCGGACGGGCGAACACTGAAGCTTTCTTT. Translated, it gives CASSSQGGRANTEAFF.

The gene calls are TRBV30 and TRBJ2-2, with 7 bases fitting TRBD2. The CDR3 is 15 residues long. Germline V gene sequence: CDR1 GTSNPN, CDR2 SVGIG (reference sequence). The V and J ends lost 0 bases and 0 bases, in that order; junction bases with no gene match: 1. This CDR3 is CAWSVGRPNTGELFF. DNA of the CDR3: TGTGCCTGGAGTGTCGGGAGGCCGAACACCGGGGAGCTGTTTTTT.